A single T cell receptor beta chain is shown here with its context. What it binds is not known. The sample originates from a study of T-cell memory formation after mild COVID-19. Whole-study context: TCR clusters were mostly confined to one donor each. Study-wide results and limits: Clones contracting across day 15 to 85 had a balanced CD4/CD8 profile; later expanding clones leaned CD4+. Pre-infection memory harbored some responding clones, suggesting cross-reactive memory joined.

The CDR3 consists of 16 residues. Germline lookup yields CDR1 LNHDA and CDR2 SQIVND (reference sequence). Deletions cut 4 bases from V and 2 bases from J, with 15 bases between. 5'RACE primed at constant segments yielded TCR alpha and TCR beta cDNA libraries bearing sample barcodes and UMIs. MiXCR, applied by TCRdb to the 5' RACE reads, yields one record per CDR3 protein. The data contain around 300,000 distinct CDR3 sequences, around 15% of them singletons. This receptor was obtained from a man in his late teens or twenties who had mild COVID-19 (a few samples of this study predate the infection). Cell type and time point are not known. Input material: PBMCs or a T cell subset sorted from them (not recorded which). The rearrangement links TRBV19 to TRBJ2-1; D is undetermined. Written as DNA, the CDR3 is TGTGCCAGTAGTAGGCTCGGAGCGAGCCCCTACAATGAGCAGTTCTTC. Protein: CASSRLGASPYNEQFF.